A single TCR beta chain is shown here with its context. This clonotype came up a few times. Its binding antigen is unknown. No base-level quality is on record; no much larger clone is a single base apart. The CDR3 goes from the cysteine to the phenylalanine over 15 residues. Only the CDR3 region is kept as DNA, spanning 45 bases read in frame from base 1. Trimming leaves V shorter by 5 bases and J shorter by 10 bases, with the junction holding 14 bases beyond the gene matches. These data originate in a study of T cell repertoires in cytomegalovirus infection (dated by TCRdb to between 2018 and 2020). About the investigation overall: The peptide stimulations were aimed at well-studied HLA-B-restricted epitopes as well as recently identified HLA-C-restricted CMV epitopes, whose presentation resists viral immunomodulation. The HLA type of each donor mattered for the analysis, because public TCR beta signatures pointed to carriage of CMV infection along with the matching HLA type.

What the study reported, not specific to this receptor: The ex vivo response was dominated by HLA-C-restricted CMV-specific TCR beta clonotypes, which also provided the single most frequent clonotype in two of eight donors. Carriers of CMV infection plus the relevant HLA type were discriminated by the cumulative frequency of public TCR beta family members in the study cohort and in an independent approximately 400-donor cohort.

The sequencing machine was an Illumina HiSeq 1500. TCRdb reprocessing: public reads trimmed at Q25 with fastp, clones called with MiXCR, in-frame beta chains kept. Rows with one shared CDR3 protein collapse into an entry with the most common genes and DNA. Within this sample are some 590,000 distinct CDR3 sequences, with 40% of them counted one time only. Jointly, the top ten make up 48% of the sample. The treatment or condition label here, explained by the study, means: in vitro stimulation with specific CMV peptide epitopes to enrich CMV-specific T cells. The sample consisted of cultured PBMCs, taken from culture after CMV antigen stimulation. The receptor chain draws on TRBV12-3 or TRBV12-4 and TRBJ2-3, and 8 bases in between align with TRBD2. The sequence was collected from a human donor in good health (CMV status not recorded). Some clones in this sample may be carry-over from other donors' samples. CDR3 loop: CASSTSGGMADSQYF. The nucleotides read TGTGCCAGCAGTACCAGCGGGGGAATGGCCGATTCGCAGTATTTT.